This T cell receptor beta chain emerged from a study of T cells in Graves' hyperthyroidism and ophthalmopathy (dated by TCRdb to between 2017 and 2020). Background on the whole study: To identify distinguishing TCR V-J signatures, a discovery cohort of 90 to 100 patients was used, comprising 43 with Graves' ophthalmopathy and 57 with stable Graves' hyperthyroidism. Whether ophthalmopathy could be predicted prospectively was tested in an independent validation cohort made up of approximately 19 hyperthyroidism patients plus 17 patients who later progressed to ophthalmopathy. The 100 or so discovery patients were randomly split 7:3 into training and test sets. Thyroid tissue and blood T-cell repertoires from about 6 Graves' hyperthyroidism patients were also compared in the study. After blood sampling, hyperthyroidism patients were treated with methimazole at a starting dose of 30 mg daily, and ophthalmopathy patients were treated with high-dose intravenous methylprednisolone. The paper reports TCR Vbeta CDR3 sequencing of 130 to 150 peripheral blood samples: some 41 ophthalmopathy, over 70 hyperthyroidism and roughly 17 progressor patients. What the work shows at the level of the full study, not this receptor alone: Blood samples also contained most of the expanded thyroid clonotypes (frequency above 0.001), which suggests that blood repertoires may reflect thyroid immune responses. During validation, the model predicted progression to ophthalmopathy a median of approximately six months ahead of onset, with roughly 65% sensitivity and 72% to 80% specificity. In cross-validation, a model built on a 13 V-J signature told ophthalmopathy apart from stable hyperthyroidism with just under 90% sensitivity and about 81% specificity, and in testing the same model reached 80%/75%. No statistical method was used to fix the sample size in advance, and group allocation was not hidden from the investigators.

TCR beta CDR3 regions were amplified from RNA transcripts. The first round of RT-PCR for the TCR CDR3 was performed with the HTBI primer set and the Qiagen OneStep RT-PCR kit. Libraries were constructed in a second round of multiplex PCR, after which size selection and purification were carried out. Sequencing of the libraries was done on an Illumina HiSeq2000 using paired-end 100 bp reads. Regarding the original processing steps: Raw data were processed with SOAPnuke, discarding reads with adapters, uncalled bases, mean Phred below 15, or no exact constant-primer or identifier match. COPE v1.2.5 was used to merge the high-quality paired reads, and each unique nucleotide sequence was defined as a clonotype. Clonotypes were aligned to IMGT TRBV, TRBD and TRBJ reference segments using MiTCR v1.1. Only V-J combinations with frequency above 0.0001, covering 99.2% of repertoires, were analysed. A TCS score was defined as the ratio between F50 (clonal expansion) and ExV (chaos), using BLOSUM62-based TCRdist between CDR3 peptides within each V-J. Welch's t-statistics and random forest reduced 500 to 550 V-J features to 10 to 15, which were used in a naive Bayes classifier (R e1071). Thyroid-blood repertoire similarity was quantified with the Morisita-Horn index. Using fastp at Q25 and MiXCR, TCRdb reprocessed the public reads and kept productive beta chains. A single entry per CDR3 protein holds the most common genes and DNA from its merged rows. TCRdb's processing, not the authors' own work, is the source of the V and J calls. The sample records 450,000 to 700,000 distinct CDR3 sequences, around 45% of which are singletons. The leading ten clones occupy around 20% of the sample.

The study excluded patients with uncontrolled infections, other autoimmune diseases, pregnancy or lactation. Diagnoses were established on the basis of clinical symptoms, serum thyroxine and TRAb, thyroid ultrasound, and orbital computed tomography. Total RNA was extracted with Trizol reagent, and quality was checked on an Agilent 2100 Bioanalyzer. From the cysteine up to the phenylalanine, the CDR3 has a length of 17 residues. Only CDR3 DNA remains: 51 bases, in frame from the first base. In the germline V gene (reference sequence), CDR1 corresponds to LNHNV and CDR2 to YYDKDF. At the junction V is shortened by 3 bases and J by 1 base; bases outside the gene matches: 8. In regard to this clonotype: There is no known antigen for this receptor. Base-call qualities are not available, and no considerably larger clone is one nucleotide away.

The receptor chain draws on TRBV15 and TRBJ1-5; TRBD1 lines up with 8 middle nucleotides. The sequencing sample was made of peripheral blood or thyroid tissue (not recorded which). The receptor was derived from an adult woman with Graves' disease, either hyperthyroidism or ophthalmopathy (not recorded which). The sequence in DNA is TGTGCCACCAGCAGGGCTACAGGGGGGGGAAGCAATCAGCCCCAGCATTTT. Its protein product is CATSRATGGGSNQPQHF. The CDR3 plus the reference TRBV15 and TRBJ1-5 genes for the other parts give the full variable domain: DAMVIQNPRYQVTQFGKPVTLSCSQTLNHNVMYWYQQKSSQAPKLLFHYYDKDFNNEADTPDNFQSRRPNTSFCFLDIRSPGLGDTAMYLCATSRATGGGSNQPQHFGDGTRLSIL.